Listed below are T cell receptor beta chains from one sample, sequenced in a study of blood T cell repertoires in COVID-19. Produced via immunoSEQ multiplex PCR; TCRdb's table is partial and in-frame only. This repertoire shows over 250,000 clones, approximately 92% found once; its top ten account for approximately 2.6%. The sequencing input was peripheral blood. The receptors were gathered from a person aged 18 to 35 with COVID-19, enrolled during active disease. Each CDR3 is given with its conserved first and last residue. A D gene is named only where the DNA matches it firmly.

j_gene | d_gene | v_gene | CDR3nt | CDR3aa
TRBJ1-4 | TRBD1 | TRBV15 | TGTGCCACCAGCGAACAGGGGACTAATGAAAAACTGTTTTTT | CATSEQGTNEKLFF
TRBJ2-6 | . | TRBV24-1 | TGTGCCACCAGTGGCGGCGGTGGGGCCAACGTCCTGACTTTC | CATSGGGGANVLTF
TRBJ1-5 | TRBD1 | TRBV5-6 | TGTGCCAGCAGCTTGGCAGGGGGCGGCTACAGCAATCAGCCCCAGCATTTT | CASSLAGGGYSNQPQHF
TRBJ1-1 | . | TRBV19 | TGTGCCAGTAGTATCGGGCCAGGGACTAATTCTGAAGCTTTCTTT | CASSIGPGTNSEAFF
TRBJ1-5 | . | TRBV27 | TGTGCCACCGGGGAATTTAGCAATCAGCCCCAGCATTTT | CATGEFSNQPQHF
TRBJ1-2 | TRBD1 | TRBV29-1 | TGCAGCGTTGAACCGCGCGGTCCCAGGGGGCGGGCGGGAAACTATGGCTACACCTTC | CSVEPRGPRGRAGNYGYTF
TRBJ1-2 | . | TRBV2 | TGTGCCAGCAGTGAATTTGGCGGGGGGATCTATGGCTACACCTTC | CASSEFGGGIYGYTF
TRBJ2-2 | TRBD2 | TRBV9 | TGTGCCAGCAGCGCCACTAGCGACACCGGGGAGCTGTTTTTT | CASSATSDTGELFF
TRBJ2-2 | TRBD2 | TRBV19 | TGTGCCAGTAGTATTTCTAGCGGGAGCTGGGCCGGGGAGCTGTTTTTT | CASSISSGSWAGELFF
TRBJ2-1 | . | TRBV28 | TGTGCCAGCAGATTTACTGGAATCAGACAGGTTCGGAATGAGCAGTTCTTC | CASRFTGIRQVRNEQFF
TRBJ1-1 | TRBD1 | TRBV29-1 | TGCAGCGTTGCAGCGAGGACAGGGGGCGGAACTGAAGCTTTCTTT | CSVAARTGGGTEAFF
TRBJ2-2 | . | TRBV5-1 | TGCGCCAGCAGCTTGGAAGCAGGTTCCGGGGAGCTGTTTTTT | CASSLEAGSGELFF
TRBJ1-1 | TRBD1 | TRBV27 | TGTGCCAGCAGTTTGGACAGGGGGATCACTGAAGCTTTCTTT | CASSLDRGITEAFF
TRBJ1-1 | . | TRBV29-1 | TGCAGCGTTGAGGGGAGGGGAAGACCTGAAGCTTTCTTT | CSVEGRGRPEAFF
TRBJ2-7 | TRBD2 | TRBV6-5 | TGTGCCAGCAGTCCTCCGGGTAGCGGGATCAACGAGCAGTACTTC | CASSPPGSGINEQYF